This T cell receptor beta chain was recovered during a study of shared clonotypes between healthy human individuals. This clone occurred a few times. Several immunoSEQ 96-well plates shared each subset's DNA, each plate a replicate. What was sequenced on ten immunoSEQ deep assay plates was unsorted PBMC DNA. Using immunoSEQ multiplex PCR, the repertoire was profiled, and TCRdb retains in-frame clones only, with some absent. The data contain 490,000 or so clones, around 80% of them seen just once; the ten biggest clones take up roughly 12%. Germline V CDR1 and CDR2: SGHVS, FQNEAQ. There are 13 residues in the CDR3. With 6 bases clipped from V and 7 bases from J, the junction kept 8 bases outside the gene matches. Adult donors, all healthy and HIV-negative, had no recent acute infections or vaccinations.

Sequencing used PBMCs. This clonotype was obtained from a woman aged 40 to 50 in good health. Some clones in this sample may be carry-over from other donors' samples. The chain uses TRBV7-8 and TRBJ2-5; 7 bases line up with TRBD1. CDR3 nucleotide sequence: TGTGCCAGCAGGTCGACAGGGTACGGGACCCAGTACTTC. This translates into CASRSTGYGTQYF.